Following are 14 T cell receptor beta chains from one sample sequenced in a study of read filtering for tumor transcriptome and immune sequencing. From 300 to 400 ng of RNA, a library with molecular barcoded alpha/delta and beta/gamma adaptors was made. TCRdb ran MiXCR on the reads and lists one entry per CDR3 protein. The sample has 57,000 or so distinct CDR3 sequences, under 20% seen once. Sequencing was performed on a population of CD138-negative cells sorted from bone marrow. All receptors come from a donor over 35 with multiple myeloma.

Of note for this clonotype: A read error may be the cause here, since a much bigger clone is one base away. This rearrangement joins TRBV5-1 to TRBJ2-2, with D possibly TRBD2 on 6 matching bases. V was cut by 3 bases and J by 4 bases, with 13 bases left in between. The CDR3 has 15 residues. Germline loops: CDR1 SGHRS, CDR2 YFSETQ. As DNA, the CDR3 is TGCGCCAGCAGCTCCGGAGGGTATGGCACCGGGGAGCTGTTTTTT. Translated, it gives CASSSGGYGTGELFF.

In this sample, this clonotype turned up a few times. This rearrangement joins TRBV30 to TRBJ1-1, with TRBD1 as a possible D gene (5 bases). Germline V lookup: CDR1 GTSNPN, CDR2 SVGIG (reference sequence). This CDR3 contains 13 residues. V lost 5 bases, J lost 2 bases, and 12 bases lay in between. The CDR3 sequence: CAWRQGSNTEAFF. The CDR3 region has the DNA TGTGCCTGGCGGCAGGGATCAAACACTGAAGCTTTCTTT.

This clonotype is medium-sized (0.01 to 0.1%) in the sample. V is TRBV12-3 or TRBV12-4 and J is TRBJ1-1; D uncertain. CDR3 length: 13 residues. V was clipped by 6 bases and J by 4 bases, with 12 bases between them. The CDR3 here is CASSPGFTTEAFF. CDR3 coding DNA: TGTGCCAGCAGCCCGGGGTTCACCACTGAAGCTTTCTTT.

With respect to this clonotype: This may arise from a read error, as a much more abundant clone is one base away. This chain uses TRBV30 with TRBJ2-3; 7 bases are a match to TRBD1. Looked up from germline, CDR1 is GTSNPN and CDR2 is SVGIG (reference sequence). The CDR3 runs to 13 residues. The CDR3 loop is CAYRRTGSDAQYF. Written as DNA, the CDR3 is TGTGCCTACCGCAGGACAGGCTCAGATGCGCAGTATTTT.

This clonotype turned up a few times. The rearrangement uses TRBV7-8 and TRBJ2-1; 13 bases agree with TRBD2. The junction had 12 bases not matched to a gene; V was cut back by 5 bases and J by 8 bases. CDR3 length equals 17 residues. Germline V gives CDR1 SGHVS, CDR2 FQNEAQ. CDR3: CASSARFTSGRAYEQFF. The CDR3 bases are TGTGCCAGCAGCGCCCGCTTTACTAGCGGGAGGGCCTATGAGCAGTTCTTC. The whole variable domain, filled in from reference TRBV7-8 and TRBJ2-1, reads GAGVSQSPRYKVAKRGQDVALRCDPISGHVSLFWYQQALGQGPEFLTYFQNEAQLDKSGLPSDRFFAERPEGSVSTLKIQRTQQEDSAVYLCASSARFTSGRAYEQFFGPGTRLTVL.

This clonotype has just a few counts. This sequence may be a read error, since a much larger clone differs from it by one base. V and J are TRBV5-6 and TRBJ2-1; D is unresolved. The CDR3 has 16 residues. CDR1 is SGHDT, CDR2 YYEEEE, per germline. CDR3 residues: CASSLGGRSSYDEQFF. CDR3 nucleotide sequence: TGTGCCAGCAGCTTGGGAGGTCGTAGCTCCTACGATGAGCAGTTCTTC.

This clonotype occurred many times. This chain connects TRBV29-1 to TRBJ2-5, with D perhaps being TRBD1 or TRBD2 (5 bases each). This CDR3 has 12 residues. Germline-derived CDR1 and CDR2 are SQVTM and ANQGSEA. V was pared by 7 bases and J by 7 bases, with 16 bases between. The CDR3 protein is CSGSVGDGTQYF. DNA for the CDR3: TGCAGCGGCTCTGTTGGGGACGGGACCCAGTACTTC.

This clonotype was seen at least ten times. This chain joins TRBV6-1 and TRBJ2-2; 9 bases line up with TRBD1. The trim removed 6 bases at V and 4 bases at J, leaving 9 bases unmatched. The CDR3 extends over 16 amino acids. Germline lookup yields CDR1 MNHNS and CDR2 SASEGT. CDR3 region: CASRQQGASGTGELFF. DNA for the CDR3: TGTGCCAGCAGACAACAGGGGGCTTCGGGCACCGGGGAGCTGTTTTTT.

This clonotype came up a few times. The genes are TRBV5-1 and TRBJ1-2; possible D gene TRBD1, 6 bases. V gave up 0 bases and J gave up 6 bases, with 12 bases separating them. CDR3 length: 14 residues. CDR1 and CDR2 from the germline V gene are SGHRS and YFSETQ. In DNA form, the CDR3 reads TGCGCCAGCAGCTTGGATGCAGGGGAGGATGGCTACACCTTC. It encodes CASSLDAGEDGYTF.

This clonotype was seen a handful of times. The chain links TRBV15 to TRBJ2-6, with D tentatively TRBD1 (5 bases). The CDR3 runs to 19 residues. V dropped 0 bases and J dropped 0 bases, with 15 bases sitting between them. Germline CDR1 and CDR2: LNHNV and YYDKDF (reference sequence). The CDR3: CATSRDHPGKASGANVLTF. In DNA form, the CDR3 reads TGTGCCACCAGCAGAGATCACCCAGGGAAAGCCTCTGGGGCCAACGTCCTGACTTTC.

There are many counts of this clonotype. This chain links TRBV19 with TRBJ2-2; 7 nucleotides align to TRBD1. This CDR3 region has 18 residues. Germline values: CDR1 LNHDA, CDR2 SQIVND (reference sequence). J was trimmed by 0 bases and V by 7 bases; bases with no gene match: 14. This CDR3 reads CASKPGQLINANTGELFF. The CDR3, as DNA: TGTGCCAGTAAACCGGGACAGCTCATCAACGCGAACACCGGGGAGCTGTTTTTT.

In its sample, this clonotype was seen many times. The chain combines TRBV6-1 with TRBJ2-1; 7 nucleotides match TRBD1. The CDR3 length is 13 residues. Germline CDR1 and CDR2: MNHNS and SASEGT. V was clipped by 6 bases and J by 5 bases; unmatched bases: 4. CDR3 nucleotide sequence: TGTGCCAGCAGGGGGACAGCTGACAATGAGCAGTTCTTC. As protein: CASRGTADNEQFF.

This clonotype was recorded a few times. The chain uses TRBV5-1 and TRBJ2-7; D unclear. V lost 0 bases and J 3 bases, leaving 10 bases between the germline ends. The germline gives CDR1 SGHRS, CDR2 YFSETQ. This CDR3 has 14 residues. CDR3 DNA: TGCGCCAGCAGCTTGGGTTCTCCCCTCTACGAGCAGTACTTC. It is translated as CASSLGSPLYEQYF.

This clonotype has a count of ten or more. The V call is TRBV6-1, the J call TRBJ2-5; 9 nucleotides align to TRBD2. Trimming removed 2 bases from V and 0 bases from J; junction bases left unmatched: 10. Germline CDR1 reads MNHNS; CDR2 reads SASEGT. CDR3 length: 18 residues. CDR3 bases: TGTGCCAGCAGTGAAAGGATCCGACTAGCGGCATACCAAGAGACCCAGTACTTC. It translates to CASSERIRLAAYQETQYF.